Listed here are 25 T cell receptor beta chains from one sample, sequenced in a study of radiotherapy plus CTLA-4 blockade in lung cancer. Sequencing used immunoSEQ multiplex PCR; TCRdb keeps in-frame clones, though not all of them. The sample lists around 91,000 clones; approximately 86% were seen once. Source: peripheral blood, taken from a patient treated with radiotherapy plus ipilimumab. The receptors shown here come from a human donor with non-small cell lung cancer that progressed on radiotherapy plus ipilimumab.

V gene TRBV28 combines with J gene TRBJ2-7; TRBD1 might be the D (7 bases). V was pared by 6 bases and J by 2 bases, with 17 bases between. The CDR3 covers 15 residues. Germline V gene sequence: CDR1 MDHEN, CDR2 SYDVKM. DNA of the CDR3: TGTGCCAGCAGGGGGTCGGGACAGCGGGCCTACGAGCAGTACTTC. This sequence encodes CASRGSGQRAYEQYF.

The chain recombines TRBV5-1 with TRBJ2-7; D remains unclear. Trimming removed 3 bases at V and 3 bases at J, with 13 bases between. The germline gives CDR1 SGHRS, CDR2 YFSETQ. The CDR3 runs 14 residues. CDR3 sequence: CASSSRDPHYEQYF. CDR3 DNA: TGCGCCAGCAGCTCCCGCGACCCGCACTACGAGCAGTACTTC.

The chain uses TRBV6-5 and TRBJ2-1, with D hard to call. CDR3 size: 16 residues. Trimming took off 2 bases at V and 1 base at J, with 12 bases between the two ends. The germline V gene has CDR1 MNHEY and CDR2 SVGAGI. CDR3 DNA sequence: TGTGCCAGCAGTTACGCCTATTTTGGGTCCTACAATGAGCAGTTCTTC. Protein: CASSYAYFGSYNEQFF.

The rearrangement links TRBV29-1 to TRBJ1-1, with D perhaps TRBD1 (5 bases). The ends were cut back, 8 bases at V and 0 bases at J, with 16 bases in the middle. Germline CDR1 reads SQVTM; CDR2 reads ANQGSEA. The CDR3 has 14 amino acids. CDR3 in amino acids: CSSVRTPMNTEAFF. Here the CDR3 DNA reads TGCAGCTCGGTAAGGACACCCATGAACACTGAAGCTTTCTTT. The complete variable domain, with remaining parts taken from reference TRBV29-1 and TRBJ1-1, reads SAVISQKPSRDICQRGTSLTIQCQVDSQVTMMFWYRQQPGQSLTLIATANQGSEATYESGFVIDKFPISRPNLTFSTLTVSNMSPEDSSIYLCSSVRTPMNTEAFFGQGTRLTVV.

The chain uses TRBV15 and TRBJ2-1, with a possible D match to TRBD2 (5 bases). The CDR3 loop spans 10 amino acids. In germline, CDR1 is LNHNV, CDR2 YYDKDF (reference sequence). Between the trimmed V and J ends, which lost 7 bases and 13 bases, there was a span of 11 bases. The CDR3 nucleotides are TGTGCCACCAATACTAGGGTTCAGTTCTTC. This translates into CATNTRVQFF.

The V and J genes are TRBV30 and TRBJ1-5; no clear D gene. The CDR3 runs to 13 residues. CDR1 GTSNPN and CDR2 SVGIG come from the germline V gene (reference sequence). Trimming left V 1 base short and J 3 bases short, with 7 bases between. The CDR3 spells CAWSAGNNQPQHF. The DNA for the CDR3 is TGTGCCTGGAGTGCGGGAAACAATCAGCCCCAGCATTTT.

The J gene is TRBJ2-7, the V gene TRBV6-5; D uncertain. Germline CDR1 and CDR2: MNHEY and SVGAGI. V lost 0 bases to trimming and J lost 5 bases, with 14 bases between them. This CDR3 is built from 15 residues. This CDR3 reads CASSYSNQFGHEQYF. DNA for the CDR3: TGTGCCAGCAGTTACTCGAACCAGTTCGGACACGAGCAGTACTTC.

The chain couples TRBV5-1 to TRBJ2-1; D uncertain. CDR3 length: 14 residues. Trimming took off 3 bases at V and 6 bases at J, with 13 bases between the two ends. The germline gives CDR1 SGHRS, CDR2 YFSETQ. The CDR3 loop is CASSSLSPGNEQFF. CDR3 DNA: TGCGCCAGCAGCTCCCTTTCCCCGGGCAATGAGCAGTTCTTC.

This clone was seen a handful of times. The CDR3 sequence is CSPAGQDYTF. Written as DNA, the CDR3 is TGCAGCCCTGCGGGCCAGGACTACACCTTC. The gene calls are TRBV20-1 and TRBJ1-2; D is unresolved. Germline CDR1 reads DFQATT; CDR2 reads SNEGSKA (reference sequence). The CDR3 loop spans 10 amino acids.

CDR3 loop: CAFWDGRDEQYF. The CDR3 bases are TGTGCCTTCTGGGATGGTCGGGACGAGCAGTACTTC. The chain has TRBV9 and TRBJ2-7; D is unclear. Germline CDR1 is SGDLS and CDR2 is YYNGEE. V was cut by 10 bases and J by 5 bases, with 16 bases left in between. The CDR3 has 12 amino acids.

This chain connects TRBV7-9 to TRBJ1-5; no reliable D call. The CDR3 is 17 amino acids. CDR1 is SEHNR and CDR2 is FQNEAQ in the germline V gene (reference sequence). V was pared by 5 bases and J by 7 bases, with 24 bases between. The CDR3 region has the DNA TGTGCCAGCAGCCCGATCGGAGGAGGATGGGAGCCGCAGCCCCAGCATTTT. This codes for CASSPIGGGWEPQPQHF.

The gene calls are TRBV6-5 and TRBJ1-1; D may be TRBD1 (6 bases). V was pared by 8 bases and J by 4 bases, with 17 bases between. Germline V CDR1 and CDR2: MNHEY, SVGAGI. The CDR3 is 14 amino acids. CDR3 bases: TGTGCCAGCTCCCTACAGGGTGGAGGCACTGAAGCTTTCTTT. It yields the protein CASSLQGGGTEAFF.

The chain recombines TRBV30 with TRBJ1-4, with 10 bases identical to TRBD1. V shed 2 bases, J shed 5 bases, and the junction held 5 bases outside the gene matches. The length of the CDR3 is 15 residues. Per germline, CDR1 GTSNPN and CDR2 SVGIG (reference sequence). The CDR3 protein is CAWSPLTGGNEKLFF. The CDR3, as DNA: TGTGCCTGGAGTCCCCTGACAGGGGGCAATGAAAAACTGTTTTTT.

The gene calls are TRBV11-2 and TRBJ2-3, with D hard to call. This CDR3 contains 13 residues. Trimming pared 1 base from V and 1 base from J, leaving 3 bases between. Germline assignment: CDR1 SGHAT and CDR2 FQNNGV. In nucleotides, the CDR3 is TGTGCCAGCAGCTTAGGCGGCACAGATACGCAGTATTTT. Its protein product is CASSLGGTDTQYF.

The CDR3: CASSFSGSSYNEQFF. The DNA of the CDR3 is TGTGCCAGCAGTTTTAGCGGGAGCTCCTACAATGAGCAGTTCTTC. The chain couples TRBV5-4 to TRBJ2-1, with 9 nucleotides matching TRBD2. Looked up from germline, CDR1 is SGHNT and CDR2 is YYREEE (reference sequence). The V and J ends lost 5 bases and 0 bases, in that order; junction bases with no gene match: 3. CDR3 length equals 15 residues.

V usage is TRBV19 and J usage is TRBJ1-5; possible D gene TRBD1, 6 bases. The CDR3 length is 18 residues. Germline CDR1 reads LNHDA; CDR2 reads SQIVND (reference sequence). V gave up 6 bases and J gave up 0 bases, with 21 bases separating them. The CDR3 coding sequence is TGTGCCAGTAGGAACAGTCGGGACATCAGGTATAGCAATCAGCCCCAGCATTTT. Translating gives CASRNSRDIRYSNQPQHF.

The chain joins TRBV5-4 to TRBJ1-5; D gene ambiguous. The ends were cut back, 4 bases at V and 4 bases at J, with 9 bases in the middle. CDR1 SGHNT and CDR2 YYREEE come from the germline V gene (reference sequence). The CDR3 is 13 amino acids. Here the CDR3 reads CASSIGGNQPQHF. The CDR3 DNA follows: TGTGCCAGCAGCATCGGAGGAAATCAGCCCCAGCATTTT.

This clone was counted a few times. This sequence joins TRBV6-6 and TRBJ1-2; 8 positions match TRBD1. Per the germline V gene, CDR1 is MNHNY and CDR2 is SVGAGI (reference sequence). The CDR3 length is 15 residues. Unmatched junction bases numbered 9, after V lost 5 bases and J lost 4 bases. CDR3 sequence: CASSPQGVTIYGYTF. The CDR3 nucleotides are TGTGCCAGCAGTCCACAGGGGGTGACGATCTATGGCTACACCTTC.

A single count supports this clone. The gene calls are TRBV11-3 and TRBJ2-3; D is unresolved. The V end lost 1 base, the J end lost 0 bases, and 11 bases lay between the germline ends. This CDR3 has 16 amino acids. CDR1 and CDR2 (germline): SGHNT, YENEEA. CDR3 sequence (DNA): TGTGCCAGCAGCTTAGCGACCCCATCGAGCACAGATACGCAGTATTTT. This codes for CASSLATPSSTDTQYF.

The gene calls are TRBV19 and TRBJ2-1, with TRBD2 matching 10 bases. The CDR3 is made up of 15 amino acids. The germline V gene encodes CDR1 LNHDA and CDR2 SQIVND (reference sequence). V gave up 3 bases and J gave up 7 bases; unmatched junction bases: 6. The CDR3 coding sequence is TGTGCCAGTAGTATCCCTAGCGGGAGTCGGAATGAGCAGTTCTTC. Encoded protein: CASSIPSGSRNEQFF.

This clone was seen once. The chain is built from TRBV15 and TRBJ1-5; 9 bases match TRBD1. This CDR3 has 16 residues. Losses at the gene ends were 1 base for V and 4 bases for J; bases not matched to a gene: 5. In germline, CDR1 is LNHNV, CDR2 YYDKDF (reference sequence). The CDR3 loop reads CATSRAPDRGNQPQHF. In nucleotides, the CDR3 is TGTGCCACCAGCAGAGCTCCGGACAGGGGAAATCAGCCCCAGCATTTT.

The chain is built from TRBV6-1 and TRBJ1-5; no firm D call. Germline CDR1 reads MNHNS; CDR2 reads SASEGT. CDR3 length: 11 amino acids. V lost 1 base and J lost 9, with 4 bases in between. CDR3 loop: CASSEGWPQHF. CDR3 nucleotides: TGTGCCAGCAGTGAAGGGTGGCCCCAGCATTTT.

The gene calls are TRBV5-4 and TRBJ2-7; the D is unclear. The V and J ends lost 0 bases and 5 bases respectively, with 15 bases between them. The germline V gene encodes CDR1 SGHNT and CDR2 YYREEE (reference sequence). The CDR3 is 15 residues long. CDR3: CASSLAGRPPNEQYF. CDR3 bases: TGTGCCAGCAGCTTGGCCGGCAGGCCCCCCAACGAGCAGTACTTC.

The V gene is TRBV5-6, the J gene TRBJ2-2; perhaps TRBD1 as D (6 bases). Trimming pared 2 bases from V and 6 bases from J, leaving 14 bases between. The germline CDR1 and CDR2 sequences are SGHDT and YYEEEE. This CDR3 region has 15 residues. The CDR3 region has the DNA TGTGCCAGCAGCTTTAGGGGACATATACCCGGGGAGCTGTTTTTT. Amino acids: CASSFRGHIPGELFF.

The chain combines TRBV6-6 with TRBJ2-2, with D unclear. Germline CDR1 MNHNY, CDR2 SVGAGI (reference sequence). The CDR3 extends over 11 amino acids. Trimming took off 6 bases at V and 4 bases at J, with 3 bases between the two ends. The CDR3 loop reads CASRSTGELFF. CDR3 sequence (DNA): TGTGCCAGCAGGAGCACCGGGGAGCTGTTTTTT.